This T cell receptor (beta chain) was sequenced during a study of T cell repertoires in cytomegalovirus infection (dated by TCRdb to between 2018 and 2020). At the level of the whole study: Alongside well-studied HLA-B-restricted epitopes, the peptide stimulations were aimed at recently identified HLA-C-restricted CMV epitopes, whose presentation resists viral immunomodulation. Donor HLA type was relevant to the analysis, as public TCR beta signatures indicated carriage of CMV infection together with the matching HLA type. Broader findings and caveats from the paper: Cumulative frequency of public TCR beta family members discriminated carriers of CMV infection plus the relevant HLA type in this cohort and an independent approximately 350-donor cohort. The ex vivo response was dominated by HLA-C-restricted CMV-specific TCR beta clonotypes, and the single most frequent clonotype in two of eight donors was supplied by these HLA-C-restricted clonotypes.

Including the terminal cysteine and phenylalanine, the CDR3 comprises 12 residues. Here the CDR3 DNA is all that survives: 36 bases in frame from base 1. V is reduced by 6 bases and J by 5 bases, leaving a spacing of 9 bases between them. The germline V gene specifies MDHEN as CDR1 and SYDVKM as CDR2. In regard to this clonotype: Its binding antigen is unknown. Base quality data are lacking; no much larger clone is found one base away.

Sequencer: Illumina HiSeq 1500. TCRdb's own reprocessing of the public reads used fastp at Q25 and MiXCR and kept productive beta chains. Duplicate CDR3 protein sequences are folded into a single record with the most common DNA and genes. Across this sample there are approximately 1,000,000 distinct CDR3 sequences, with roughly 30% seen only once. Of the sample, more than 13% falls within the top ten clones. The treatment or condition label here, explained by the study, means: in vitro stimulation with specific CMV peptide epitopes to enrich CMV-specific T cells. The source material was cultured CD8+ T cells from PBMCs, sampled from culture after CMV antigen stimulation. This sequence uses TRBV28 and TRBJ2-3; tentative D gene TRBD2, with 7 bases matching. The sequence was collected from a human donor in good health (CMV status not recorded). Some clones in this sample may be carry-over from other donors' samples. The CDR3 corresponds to CASRGGEDTQYF. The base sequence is TGTGCCAGCAGAGGGGGGGAAGATACGCAGTATTTT.